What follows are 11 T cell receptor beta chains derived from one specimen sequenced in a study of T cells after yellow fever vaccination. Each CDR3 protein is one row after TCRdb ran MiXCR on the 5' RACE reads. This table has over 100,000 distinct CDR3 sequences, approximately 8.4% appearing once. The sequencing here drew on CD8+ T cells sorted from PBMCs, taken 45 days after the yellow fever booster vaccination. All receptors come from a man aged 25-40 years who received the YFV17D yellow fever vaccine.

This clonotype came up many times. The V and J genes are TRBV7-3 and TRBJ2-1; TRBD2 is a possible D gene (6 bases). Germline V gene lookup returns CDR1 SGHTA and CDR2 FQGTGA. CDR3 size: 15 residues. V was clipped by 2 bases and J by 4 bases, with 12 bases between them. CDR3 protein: CASSLEDGGYNEQFF. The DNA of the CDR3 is TGTGCCAGCAGCTTAGAGGACGGGGGATACAATGAGCAGTTCTTC. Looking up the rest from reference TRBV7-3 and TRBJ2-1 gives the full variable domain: GAGVSQTPSNKVTEKGKYVELRCDPISGHTALYWYRQSLGQGPEFLIYFQGTGAADDSGLPNDRFFAVRPEGSVSTLKIQRTERGDSAVYLCASSLEDGGYNEQFFGPGTRLTVL.

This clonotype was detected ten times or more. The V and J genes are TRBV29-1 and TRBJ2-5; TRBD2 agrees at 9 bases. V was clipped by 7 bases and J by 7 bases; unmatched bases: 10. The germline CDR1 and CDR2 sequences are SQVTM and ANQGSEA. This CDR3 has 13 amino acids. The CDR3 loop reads CSARLAAEGTQYF. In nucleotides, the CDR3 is TGCAGCGCTCGACTAGCGGCTGAAGGGACCCAGTACTTC.

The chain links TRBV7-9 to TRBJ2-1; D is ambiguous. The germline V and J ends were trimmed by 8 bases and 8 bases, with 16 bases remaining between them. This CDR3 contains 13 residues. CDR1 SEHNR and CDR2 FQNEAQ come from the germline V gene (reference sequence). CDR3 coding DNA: TGTGCCAGCGAATCGGGCCTCCGGGATGAGCAGTTCTTC. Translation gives CASESGLRDEQFF.

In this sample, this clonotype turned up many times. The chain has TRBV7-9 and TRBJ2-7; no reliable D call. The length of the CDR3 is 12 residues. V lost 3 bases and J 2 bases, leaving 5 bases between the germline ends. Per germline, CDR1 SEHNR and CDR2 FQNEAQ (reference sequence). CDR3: CASSFATYEQYF. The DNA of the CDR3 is TGTGCCAGCAGCTTTGCTACCTACGAGCAGTACTTC.

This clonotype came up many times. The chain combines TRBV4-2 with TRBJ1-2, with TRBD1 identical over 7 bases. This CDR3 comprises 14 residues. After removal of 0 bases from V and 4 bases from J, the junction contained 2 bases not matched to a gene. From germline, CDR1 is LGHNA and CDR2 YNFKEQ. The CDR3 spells CASSQEGGGYGYTF. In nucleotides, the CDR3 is TGTGCCAGCAGCCAAGAAGGGGGCGGCTATGGCTACACCTTC.

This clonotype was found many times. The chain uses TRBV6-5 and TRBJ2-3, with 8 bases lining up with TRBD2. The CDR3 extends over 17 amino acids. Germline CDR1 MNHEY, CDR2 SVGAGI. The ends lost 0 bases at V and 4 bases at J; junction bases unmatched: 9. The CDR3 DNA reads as TGTGCCAGCAGTTACTCGATGCCAGCGGGAGTTGCAGATACGCAGTATTTT. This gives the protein CASSYSMPAGVADTQYF.

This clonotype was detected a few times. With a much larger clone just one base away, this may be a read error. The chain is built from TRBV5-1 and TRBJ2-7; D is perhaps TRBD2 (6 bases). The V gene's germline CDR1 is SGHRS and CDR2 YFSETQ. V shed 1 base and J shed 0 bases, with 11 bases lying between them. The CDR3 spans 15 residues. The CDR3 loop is CASSLLGLPSYEQYF. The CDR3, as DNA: TGCGCCAGCAGCTTGCTGGGACTTCCCTCCTACGAGCAGTACTTC.

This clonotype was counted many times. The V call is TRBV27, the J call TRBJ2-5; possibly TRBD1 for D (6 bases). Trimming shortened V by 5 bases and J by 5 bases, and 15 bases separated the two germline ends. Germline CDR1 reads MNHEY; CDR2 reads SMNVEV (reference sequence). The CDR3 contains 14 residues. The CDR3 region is CASSHLQGLETQYF. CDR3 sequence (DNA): TGTGCCAGCAGTCACCTACAGGGTTTGGAGACCCAGTACTTC.

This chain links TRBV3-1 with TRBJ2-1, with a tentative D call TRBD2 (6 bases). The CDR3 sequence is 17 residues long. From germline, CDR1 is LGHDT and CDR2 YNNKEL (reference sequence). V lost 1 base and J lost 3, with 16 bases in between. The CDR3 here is CASSQVGPAGFYNEQFF. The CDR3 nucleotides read TGTGCCAGCAGCCAAGTTGGTCCAGCGGGCTTCTACAATGAGCAGTTCTTC.

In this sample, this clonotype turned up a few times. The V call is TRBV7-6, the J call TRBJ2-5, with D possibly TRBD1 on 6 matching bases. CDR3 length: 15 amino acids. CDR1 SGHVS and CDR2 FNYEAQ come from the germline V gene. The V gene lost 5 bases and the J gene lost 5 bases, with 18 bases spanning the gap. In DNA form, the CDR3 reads TGTGCCAGCAGCGCACTCCCAGGGGCGAGGGAGACCCAGTACTTC. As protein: CASSALPGARETQYF.

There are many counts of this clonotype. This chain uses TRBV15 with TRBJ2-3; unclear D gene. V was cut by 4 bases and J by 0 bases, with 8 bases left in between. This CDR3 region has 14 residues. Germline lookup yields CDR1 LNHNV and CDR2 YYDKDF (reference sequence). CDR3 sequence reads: CATSTVSSTDTQYF. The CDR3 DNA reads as TGTGCCACCAGCACCGTCTCTAGCACAGATACGCAGTATTTT.